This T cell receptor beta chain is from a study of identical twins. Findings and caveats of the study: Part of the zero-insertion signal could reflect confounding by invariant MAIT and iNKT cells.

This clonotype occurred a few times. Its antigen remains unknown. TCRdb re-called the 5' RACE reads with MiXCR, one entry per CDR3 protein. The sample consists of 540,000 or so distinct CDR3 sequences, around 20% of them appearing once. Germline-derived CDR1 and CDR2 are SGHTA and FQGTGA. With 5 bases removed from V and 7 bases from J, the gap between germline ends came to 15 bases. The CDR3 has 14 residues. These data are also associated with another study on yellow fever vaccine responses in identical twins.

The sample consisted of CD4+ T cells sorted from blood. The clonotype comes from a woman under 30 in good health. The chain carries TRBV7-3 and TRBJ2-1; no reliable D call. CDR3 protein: CASSPTGSLNEQFF. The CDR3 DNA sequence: TGTGCCAGCAGCCCCACGGGCTCGTTAAATGAGCAGTTCTTC.